These 21 T cell receptor beta chains were all obtained from the same sample, sequenced in a study of metastatic and nonmetastatic thyroid tumors. All patients were untreated before thyroid surgery. TCRdb ran MiXCR on the PCR reads. The sample includes 13,000 or so clones, 28% of them seen just once. The source material was tumor tissue. Every receptor here comes from a female donor with papillary thyroid cancer or a benign thyroid nodule (not recorded which). Some clones in this sample may be carry-over from other donors' samples.

V and J are TRBV27 and TRBJ1-1, with TRBD1 identical over 8 bases. Looked up from germline, CDR1 is MNHEY and CDR2 is SMNVEV (reference sequence). The CDR3 covers 16 residues. After removal of 5 bases from V and 1 base from J, the junction contained 9 bases not matched to a gene. The CDR3 DNA follows: TGTGCCAGCAGTCAAATATTAGGACAGGGGAACACTGAAGCTTTCTTT. Translation gives CASSQILGQGNTEAFF.

This clone was picked up many times. This sequence joins TRBV7-9 and TRBJ2-1, with D possibly being TRBD2 (5 bases). This CDR3 spans 13 amino acids. Germline V gives CDR1 SEHNR, CDR2 FQNEAQ (reference sequence). Trimming shortened V by 0 bases and J by 5 bases, and 5 bases separated the two germline ends. CDR3 bases: TGTGCCAGCAGCTTAGCGCGGGACAATGAGCAGTTCTTC. Residues: CASSLARDNEQFF.

The chain couples TRBV7-9 to TRBJ2-1, with D hard to call. The germline V and J ends were trimmed by 4 bases and 3 bases, with 7 bases remaining between them. From germline, CDR1 is SEHNR and CDR2 FQNEAQ (reference sequence). The CDR3 contains 13 residues. DNA of the CDR3: TGTGCCAGCAGCTATAGCAGCTACAATGAGCAGTTCTTC. This sequence encodes CASSYSSYNEQFF.

The rearrangement links TRBV6-1 to TRBJ2-7; 7 nucleotides align to TRBD2. Germline values: CDR1 MNHNS, CDR2 SASEGT. V lost 7 bases, J lost 4 bases, and 10 bases stayed unmatched. The CDR3 has 14 residues. The DNA for the CDR3 is TGTGCCAGCAACCAAGGTGGGGGGGTTTACGAGCAGTACTTC. Translating it yields CASNQGGGVYEQYF.

The gene calls are TRBV20-1 and TRBJ1-1; D uncertain. CDR1 is DFQATT, CDR2 SNEGSKA, per germline (reference sequence). The CDR3 length is 12 residues. V was cut by 1 base and J by 10 bases, with 13 bases left in between. The CDR3 here is CSARARTFGAFF. In DNA form, the CDR3 reads TGCAGTGCTAGAGCCCGTACTTTTGGAGCTTTCTTT.

In its sample, this clone was seen many times. The rearrangement joins TRBV25-1 to TRBJ2-2; TRBD2 aligns across 8 bases. The V segment lost 7 bases and the J segment 3 bases; nucleotides outside the gene matches: 7. Germline V gene sequence: CDR1 MGHDK, CDR2 SYGVNS. This CDR3 is 15 amino acids long. The CDR3 loop is CASKDGRVDTGELFF. CDR3 nucleotide sequence: TGTGCCAGCAAGGACGGGAGGGTCGACACCGGGGAGCTGTTTTTT.

This chain joins TRBV7-8 and TRBJ2-7; 8 positions agree with TRBD1. Looked up from germline, CDR1 is SGHVS and CDR2 is FQNEAQ. The CDR3 contains 15 residues. The V segment lost 1 base and the J segment 1 base; nucleotides outside the gene matches: 3. CDR3 nucleotides: TGTGCCAGCAGCTTAGGGGGACAGGAATCCTACGAGCAGTACTTC. It encodes CASSLGGQESYEQYF.

This clone counts as medium-sized. The chain uses TRBV20-1 and TRBJ1-5; 9 bases line up with TRBD1. V lost 6 bases and J lost 7; bases outside the gene matches: 7. Per the germline V gene, CDR1 is DFQATT and CDR2 is SNEGSKA (reference sequence). The CDR3 covers 13 residues. The CDR3 coding sequence is TGCAGTGCGGACCGGACAGGGGAGCAGCCCCAGCATTTT. Translation: CSADRTGEQPQHF.

This clone was observed at least ten times. Given a much more abundant clone one base away, this may be a read error. This sequence joins TRBV11-2 and TRBJ2-1; 9 bases agree with TRBD2. With 1 base clipped from V and 8 bases from J, the junction kept 6 bases outside the gene matches. Germline V lookup: CDR1 SGHAT, CDR2 FQNNGV. The CDR3 runs 15 residues. The CDR3 loop is CASSLGTSVNYEQFF. CDR3 coding DNA: TGTGCCAGCAGCTTAGGGACTAGCGTGAACTATGAGCAGTTCTTC.

There are a few counts of this clone. The chain combines TRBV12-3 or TRBV12-4 with TRBJ2-3; 8 nucleotides line up with TRBD1. CDR3 length: 17 amino acids. V shed 3 bases, J shed 6 bases, and the junction held 14 bases outside the gene matches. The CDR3 nucleotides are TGTGCCAGCAGTTTCCAGATCGGGACAGGCCTTGGGGATACGCAGTATTTT. Translating gives CASSFQIGTGLGDTQYF.

In this sample, this clone turned up a few times. J is TRBJ1-5 and V is TRBV2; possible D gene TRBD1, 6 bases. Germline V gene lookup returns CDR1 SNHLY and CDR2 FYNNEI. The CDR3 runs 13 residues. V was trimmed by 2 bases and J by 9 bases, leaving 11 bases between them. CDR3: CASSERGGRPQHF. CDR3 coding DNA: TGTGCCAGCAGTGAAAGGGGGGGAAGGCCCCAGCATTTT.

V usage is TRBV11-2 and J usage is TRBJ2-2; D may be TRBD2 (6 bases). This CDR3 spans 14 amino acids. The ends were cut back, 5 bases at V and 7 bases at J, with 14 bases in the middle. Germline V gene lookup returns CDR1 SGHAT and CDR2 FQNNGV. The CDR3: CASSRLGDHGELFF. The DNA of the CDR3 is TGTGCCAGCAGCAGACTAGGGGATCACGGGGAGCTGTTTTTT.

The chain couples TRBV20-1 to TRBJ2-3, with D unresolved. Trimming shortened V by 0 bases and J by 1 base, and 14 bases separated the two germline ends. The length of the CDR3 is 16 residues. Germline V lookup: CDR1 DFQATT, CDR2 SNEGSKA (reference sequence). Here the CDR3 reads CSARDGQLLRTDTQYF. The CDR3 nucleotides read TGCAGTGCTAGAGACGGTCAGCTGCTTCGCACAGATACGCAGTATTTT.

With respect to this clone: A read error may produce the germline difference seen at one junction end. The chain links TRBV6-2 or TRBV6-3 to TRBJ2-1; 10 positions agree with TRBD2. Per germline, CDR1 MNHEY and CDR2 SVGEGT. The CDR3 totals 19 residues. The CDR3 region has the DNA TGTGCCAGCATTTACTTAGCTATACTAGCGGGATTTTCGGAGAATGAGCAGTTCTTC. Residues: CASIYLAILAGFSENEQFF.

This clone was observed at least ten times. This could be a read error, since a much larger clone is one nucleotide away. J is TRBJ2-3 and V is TRBV5-1, with a weak D call TRBD1 (6 bases). This CDR3 is 16 amino acids long. Germline CDR1 and CDR2: SGHRS and YFSETQ. CDR3 amino acids: CTSSARVGALVDTQYF. CDR3 sequence (DNA): TGCACCAGCAGCGCACGAGTGGGGGCCTTGGTGGATACGCAGTATTTT.

This clone is classed as medium-sized (0.01 to 0.1%). The V call is TRBV6-5, the J call TRBJ1-6; D not certain. Trimming took 0 bases from V and 6 from J, leaving 6 bases between them. CDR1 MNHEY and CDR2 SVGAGI come from the germline V gene. The CDR3 covers 14 residues. The CDR3 nucleotides are TGTGCCAGCAGTTACTCGGGCCGTAATTCACCCCTCCACTTT. Translated, it gives CASSYSGRNSPLHF.

In its sample, this clone was seen many times. The V call is TRBV7-9, the J call TRBJ2-1; D call uncertain. CDR3 length: 11 residues. The germline V gene has CDR1 SEHNR and CDR2 FQNEAQ (reference sequence). V gave up 5 bases and J gave up 5 bases, with 4 bases separating them. CDR3 in amino acids: CASSPDNEQFF. The CDR3 coding sequence is TGTGCCAGCAGCCCAGACAATGAGCAGTTCTTC.

The J gene is TRBJ2-3, the V gene TRBV5-5; D remains unclear. The CDR3 has 14 residues. Germline values: CDR1 SGHKS, CDR2 YYEKEE (reference sequence). With 4 bases removed from V and 3 bases from J, the gap between germline ends came to 12 bases. CDR3 in DNA: TGTGCCAGCAGCCGATCTGTGGGGACAGATACGCAGTATTTT. This sequence encodes CASSRSVGTDTQYF.

Comments on this clone: This CDR3 is missing its conserved last phenylalanine or tryptophan, likely due to a read error. No DNA is shown, since the ends of the CDR3 on it are uncertain; the CDR3 is the one TCRdb lists. The chain joins TRBV6-2 or TRBV6-3 to TRBJ2-3; the table assigns TRBD2, which was not confirmed against the DNA. Germline V CDR1 and CDR2: MNHEY, SVGEGT. The CDR3 has 16 residues if both end residues are counted. CDR3 loop: CASSLGLEVSSGSKYS.

The genes are TRBV11-2 and TRBJ1-1, with D perhaps matching TRBD1 (5 bases). Germline V gives CDR1 SGHAT, CDR2 FQNNGV. V was cut by 5 bases and J by 1 base, with 11 bases left in between. CDR3 length equals 14 residues. This chain's CDR3 is CASSIGTANTEAFF. The CDR3 DNA follows: TGTGCCAGCAGCATCGGGACTGCGAACACTGAAGCTTTCTTT. Looking up the rest from reference TRBV11-2 and TRBJ1-1 gives the full variable domain: EAGVAQSPRYKIIEKRQSVAFWCNPISGHATLYWYQQILGQGPKLLIQFQNNGVVDDSQLPKDRFSAERLKGVDSTLKIQPAKLEDSAVYLCASSIGTANTEAFFGQGTRLTVV.

This rearrangement joins TRBV18 to TRBJ2-2, with unresolved D. The CDR3 spans 12 residues. Germline CDR1 is KGHSH and CDR2 is LQKENI. V lost 5 bases to trimming and J lost 10 bases, with 11 bases between them. CDR3 sequence (DNA): TGTGCCAGCTCAAGTGACGCAGTGGAGCTGTTTTTT. This sequence encodes CASSSDAVELFF.